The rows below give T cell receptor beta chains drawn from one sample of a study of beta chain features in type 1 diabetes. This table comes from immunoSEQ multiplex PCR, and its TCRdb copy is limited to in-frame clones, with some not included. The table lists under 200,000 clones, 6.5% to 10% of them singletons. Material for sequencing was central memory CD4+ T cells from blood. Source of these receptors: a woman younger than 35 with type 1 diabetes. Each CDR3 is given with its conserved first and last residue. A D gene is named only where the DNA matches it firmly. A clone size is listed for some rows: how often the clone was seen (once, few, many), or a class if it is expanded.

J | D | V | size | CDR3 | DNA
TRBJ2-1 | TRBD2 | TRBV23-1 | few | CASSRPSSGSRGNEQFF | TGCGCCAGCAGTCGGCCATCTAGCGGGAGCAGAGGCAATGAGCAGTTCTTC
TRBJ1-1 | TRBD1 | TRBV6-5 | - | CASKTPGGNTEAFF | TGTGCCAGCAAGACGCCAGGGGGGAACACTGAAGCTTTCTTT
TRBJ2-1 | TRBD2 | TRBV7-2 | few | CASSPRLAFEQFF | TGTGCCAGCAGCCCTCGACTAGCATTTGAGCAGTTCTTC
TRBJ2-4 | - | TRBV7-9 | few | CASSQPEAGKNIQYF | TGTGCCAGCAGCCAACCCGAGGCGGGGAAAAACATTCAGTACTTC
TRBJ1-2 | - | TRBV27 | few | CASSTRDSPNGYTF | TGTGCCAGCAGCACTCGGGACTCTCCCAATGGCTACACCTTC
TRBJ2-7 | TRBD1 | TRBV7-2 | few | CASSLVGQGFHEQYF | TGTGCCAGCAGCTTAGTCGGACAGGGGTTCCACGAGCAGTACTTC
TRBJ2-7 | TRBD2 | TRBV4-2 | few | CASSQDDSGRISYEQYF | TGTGCCAGCAGCCAAGACGATAGCGGGAGGATCTCCTACGAGCAGTACTTC
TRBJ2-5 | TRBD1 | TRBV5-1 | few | CASNTGETETQYF | TGCGCCAGCAATACAGGGGAAACGGAGACCCAGTACTTC
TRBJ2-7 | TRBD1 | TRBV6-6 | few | CASSSPGTGVEQYF | TGTGCCAGCAGTTCCCCCGGGACAGGGGTCGAGCAGTACTTC
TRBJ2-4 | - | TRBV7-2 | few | CASSTRSVSGIAKNIQYF | TGTGCCAGCAGCACGCGTTCGGTATCAGGGATTGCCAAAAACATTCAGTACTTC
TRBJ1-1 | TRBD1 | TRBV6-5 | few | CASSSPRDRYTEAFF | TGTGCCAGCAGTTCACCCCGGGACAGATACACTGAAGCTTTCTTT
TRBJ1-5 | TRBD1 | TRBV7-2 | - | CASSLGGGGPGNQPQHF | TGTGCCAGCAGCTTAGGCGGAGGGGGCCCGGGCAATCAGCCCCAGCATTTT
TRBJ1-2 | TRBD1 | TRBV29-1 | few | CSKTGPLPNYGYTF | TGCAGTAAGACAGGGCCCCTTCCTAACTATGGCTACACCTTC
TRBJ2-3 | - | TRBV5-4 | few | CASSFDRSTDTQYF | TGTGCCAGCAGCTTTGACAGGTCTACAGATACGCAGTATTTT
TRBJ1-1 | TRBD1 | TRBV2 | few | CASSLQGYTEAFF | TGTGCCAGCAGCCTACAGGGGTACACTGAAGCTTTCTTT
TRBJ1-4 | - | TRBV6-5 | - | CASSYSWADGEKLFF | TGTGCCAGCAGTTACTCATGGGCCGACGGTGAAAAACTGTTTTTT
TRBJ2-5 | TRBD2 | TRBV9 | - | CASSVPSGGAETQYF | TGTGCCAGCAGCGTGCCTAGCGGGGGGGCGGAGACCCAGTACTTC